This entry describes one T cell receptor (beta chain). This record belongs to a study of blood T cell repertoires in COVID-19. As processed by the authors: Reference gene primer amplification yielded estimated nucleated cell counts. The protocol was immunoSEQ multiplex PCR, while the TCRdb copy is restricted to in-frame clones and leaves out a portion. D and trimming were read from the DNA, whereas the V and J calls and clone size are those reported in that table. The sample lists approximately 300,000 clones; around 92% were seen once. The CDR3 has 14 residues. The germline V and J ends were trimmed by 8 bases and 0 bases, with 12 bases remaining between them. The germline V gene has CDR1 MNHEY and CDR2 SMNVEV (reference sequence).

The specimen sequenced was peripheral blood. The chain employs TRBV27 and TRBJ2-3; D unclear. The receptor was derived from a man aged 18 to 30 who had recovered from COVID-19. CDR3 in amino acids: CASGSRFSTDTQYF. The CDR3, as DNA: TGTGCCAGCGGCTCGAGGTTTAGCACAGATACGCAGTATTTT.